This T cell receptor beta chain was observed in a study of blood T cell repertoires in COVID-19. Authors' data handling: For nucleated cells, counts were estimated from reference gene primer amplification. TCRdb keeps only in-frame clones here, not all; method: immunoSEQ multiplex PCR. The D gene and trimming were derived from the DNA, and the V and J assignments and clone size from that table. The data contain about 92,000 clones, 80% of them singletons. In its sample, this clone was seen a few times. The CDR3 has 13 amino acids. V shed 3 bases and J shed 5 bases, with 10 bases lying between them. Germline CDR1 reads MDHEN; CDR2 reads SYDVKM.

Sequencing used peripheral blood. The rearrangement uses TRBV28 and TRBJ1-2; D might be TRBD1 (6 bases). This receptor was identified in a woman aged 70-85 years with acute or convalescent COVID-19. The CDR3 protein is CASSLAQGYGYTF. In DNA, the CDR3 is TGTGCCAGCAGTTTGGCACAGGGATATGGCTACACCTTC.